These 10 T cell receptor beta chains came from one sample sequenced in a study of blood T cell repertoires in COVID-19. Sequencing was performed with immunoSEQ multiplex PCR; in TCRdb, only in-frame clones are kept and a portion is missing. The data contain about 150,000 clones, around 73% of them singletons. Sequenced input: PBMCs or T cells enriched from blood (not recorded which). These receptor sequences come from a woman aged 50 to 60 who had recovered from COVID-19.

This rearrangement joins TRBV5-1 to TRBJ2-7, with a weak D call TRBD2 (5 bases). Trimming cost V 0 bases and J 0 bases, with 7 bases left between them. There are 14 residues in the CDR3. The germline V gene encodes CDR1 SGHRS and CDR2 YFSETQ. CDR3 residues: CASSLAGSSYEQYF. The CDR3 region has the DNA TGCGCCAGCAGCTTGGCGGGGAGCTCCTACGAGCAGTACTTC. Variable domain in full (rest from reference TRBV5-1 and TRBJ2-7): KAGVTQTPRYLIKTRGQQVTLSCSPISGHRSVSWYQQTPGQGLQFLFEYFSETQRNKGNFPGRFSGRQFSNSRSEMNVSTLELGDSALYLCASSLAGSSYEQYFGPGTRLTVT.

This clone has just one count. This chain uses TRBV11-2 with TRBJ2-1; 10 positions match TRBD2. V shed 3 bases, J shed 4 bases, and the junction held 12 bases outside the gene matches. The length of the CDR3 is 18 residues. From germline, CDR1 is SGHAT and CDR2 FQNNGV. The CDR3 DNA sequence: TGTGCCAGCAGCTTCTATCGAAGGGGACTAGCGTATTACAATGAGCAGTTCTTC. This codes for CASSFYRRGLAYYNEQFF.

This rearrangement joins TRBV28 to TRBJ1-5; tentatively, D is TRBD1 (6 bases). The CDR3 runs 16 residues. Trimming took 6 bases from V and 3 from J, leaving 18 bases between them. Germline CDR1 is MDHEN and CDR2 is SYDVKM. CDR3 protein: CASSSPWNRDNQPQHF. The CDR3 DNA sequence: TGTGCCAGCAGCTCCCCCTGGAACAGGGACAATCAGCCCCAGCATTTT.

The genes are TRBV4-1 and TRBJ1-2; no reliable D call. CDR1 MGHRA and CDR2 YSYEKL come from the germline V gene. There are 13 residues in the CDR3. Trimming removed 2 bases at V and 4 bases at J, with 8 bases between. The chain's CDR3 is CASSQRTFYGYTF. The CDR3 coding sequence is TGCGCCAGCAGCCAAAGGACTTTCTATGGCTACACCTTC.

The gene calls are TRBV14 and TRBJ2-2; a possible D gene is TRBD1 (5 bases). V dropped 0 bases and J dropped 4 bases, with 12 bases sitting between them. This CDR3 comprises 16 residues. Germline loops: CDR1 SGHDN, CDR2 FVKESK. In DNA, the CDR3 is TGTGCCAGCAGCCAAGAAAAGGGGTTGGGCACCGGGGAGCTGTTTTTT. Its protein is CASSQEKGLGTGELFF.

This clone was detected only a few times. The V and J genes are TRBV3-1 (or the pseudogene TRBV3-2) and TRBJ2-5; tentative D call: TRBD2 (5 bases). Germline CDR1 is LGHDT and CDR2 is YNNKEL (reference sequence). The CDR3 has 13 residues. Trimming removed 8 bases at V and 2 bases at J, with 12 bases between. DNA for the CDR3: TGTGCCAGCGGACTGGGCAGTCAAGAGACCCAGTACTTC. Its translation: CASGLGSQETQYF.

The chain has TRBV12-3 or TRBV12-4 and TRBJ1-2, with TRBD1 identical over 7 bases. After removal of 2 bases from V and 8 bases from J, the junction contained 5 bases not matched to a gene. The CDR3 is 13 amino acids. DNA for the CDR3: TGTGCCAGCAGTTTATCCACAGGGGCCGGCTACACCTTC. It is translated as CASSLSTGAGYTF.

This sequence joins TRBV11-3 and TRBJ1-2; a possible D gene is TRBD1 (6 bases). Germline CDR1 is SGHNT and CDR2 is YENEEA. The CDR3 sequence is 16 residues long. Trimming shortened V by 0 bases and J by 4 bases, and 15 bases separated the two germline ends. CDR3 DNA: TGTGCCAGCAGCTTAGATCCCCCATCAGGGGCCTATGGCTACACCTTC. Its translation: CASSLDPPSGAYGYTF.

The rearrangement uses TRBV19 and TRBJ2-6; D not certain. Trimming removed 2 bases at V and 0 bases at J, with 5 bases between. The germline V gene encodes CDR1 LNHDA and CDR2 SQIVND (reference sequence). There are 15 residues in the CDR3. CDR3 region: CASSIQYSGANVLTF. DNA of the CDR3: TGTGCCAGTAGTATACAGTACTCTGGGGCCAACGTCCTGACTTTC.

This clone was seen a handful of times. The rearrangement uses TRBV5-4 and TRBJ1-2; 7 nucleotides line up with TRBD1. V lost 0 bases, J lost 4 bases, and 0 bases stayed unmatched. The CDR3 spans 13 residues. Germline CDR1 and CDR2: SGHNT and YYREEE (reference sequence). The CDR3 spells CASSLDRGYGYTF. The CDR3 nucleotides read TGTGCCAGCAGCTTGGACAGGGGCTATGGCTACACCTTC.